This T cell receptor beta chain was sequenced for a study of OX40 agonist ivuxolimab in advanced cancers. In the study overall: Ivuxolimab was an agonistic, fully human IgG2 monoclonal antibody directed against OX40 (CD134), a costimulatory receptor. Intravenous ivuxolimab was administered to patients every 2 weeks at six dose levels: 0.01, 0.1, 0.3, 1.5, 3 and 10 mg/kg. Of the roughly 51 patients in dose escalation, 19 had hepatocellular carcinoma, some 15 had melanoma, 9 had renal cell carcinoma and 9 had head and neck cancer. The dose-escalation cohort was roughly 83% male with a mean age of roughly 60 years, ranging from about 20 to 85. Prior anti-PD-1, anti-PD-L1 or anti-CTLA-4 therapy was permitted, and checkpoint inhibitors had been received by roughly 40% of dose-escalation patients. Partial responses occurred in three dose-escalation patients, of whom one had hepatocellular carcinoma and two had cutaneous melanoma. Peripheral TCRbeta sequencing was intended to test whether TCR sequence diversity was altered and clonal T-cell expansion was caused by ivuxolimab. The paper covers the monotherapy dose-escalation part of the phase I ivuxolimab trial, which included N of about 56 patients. Broader findings and caveats from the paper: In the 0.1-3.0 mg/kg groups, partial responders had among the lowest normalized peripheral clonal expansion, particularly in CD8+ T cells. Low levels of normalized T-cell clonal expansion were also shown by some nonresponding patients. On average, CD8+ T cells showed more expanded clones than CD4+ T cells after ivuxolimab. Which antigens the clonally expanded peripheral T cells were specific for was not determined. Clonal expansion of both CD4+ and CD8+ blood T cells was observed from baseline to week 6 at doses 0.1 to 3.0 mg/kg.

The CDR3 covers 16 residues, taking in both the cysteine and the phenylalanine. The read is trimmed to its CDR3 DNA, 48 bases read in frame from base 1. At the junction V is shortened by 2 bases and J by 1 base; bases outside the gene matches: 2. For CDR1 and CDR2, the germline V gene lists MGHRA and YSYEKL. To sequence the TCRbeta CDR3 region, genomic DNA was isolated from the sorted cells. TCRbeta CDR3 regions were sequenced using the immunoSEQ Assay. This is the immuneACCESS table as TCRdb keeps it, with only in-frame sequences that have V and J called. A part of the clones is gone; compared with another copy, unresolved V genes explain less than half, and the rest is unexplained. Here the sample has about 22,000 clones; about 88% occur a single time. The ten most abundant clones make up around 25% of the sample. Patients with autoimmune disease history or receiving systemic immunosuppression were excluded from the trial. Peripheral blood for TCR sequencing was drawn from every dose cohort at baseline, at cycle 4 day 1 and at cycle 7 day 1. Samples came from an open-label, multicenter, first-in-human phase I dose-escalation trial of ivuxolimab. Adults with locally advanced or metastatic melanoma, renal cell, hepatocellular, or head and neck squamous cell carcinoma were enrolled in the trial. CD4+ and CD8+ T cells were sorted separately from peripheral blood before TCR sequencing.

This clone was recorded once. What antigen it recognizes has not been identified. Per-base qualities were not stored, and no clone one base away is much larger. Here the sequenced sample was CD4+ or CD8+ T cells sorted from blood, taken in a trial of the OX40 agonist ivuxolimab. The chain employs TRBV4-1 and TRBJ2-2; TRBD1 aligns with 9 central bases. This receptor was identified in an adult with an advanced solid tumor such as melanoma, head and neck, liver or kidney cancer. The CDR3 reads CASSQRGQGNTGELFF. Read as DNA, the sequence is TGCGCCAGCAGCCAAAGGGGACAGGGGAACACCGGGGAGCTGTTTTTT.